A single sample is the source of the 27 T cell receptor beta chains below, sequenced in a study of blood T cells in healthy people across ages (dated by TCRdb to the mid-2010s). Receptors were amplified or captured by 5' RACE. The second PCR ran for about 6 to 11 cycles and used a J-beta primer mix along with a sample-barcoded 5' primer. The public sequencing data were trimmed at Q25 with fastp and processed into clonotypes with MiXCR by TCRdb, which kept only in-frame beta chains. Merged by CDR3 protein, the rows form single entries marked with the most common genes and DNA. The sample includes 1.8 million or so distinct CDR3 sequences, with around 40% observed a single time. 20% to 25% of the sample lies in the top ten. What was sequenced was blood. The receptors come from a human donor in good health.

This chain links TRBV6-5 with TRBJ2-7; TRBD1 matches 10 bases. Losses at the gene ends were 7 bases for V and 6 bases for J; bases not matched to a gene: 9. CDR3 size: 14 residues. From germline, CDR1 is MNHEY and CDR2 SVGAGI. CDR3 in amino acids: CASTDPTGGCEQYF. The CDR3 nucleotides read TGTGCCAGCACTGATCCGACAGGGGGCTGCGAGCAGTACTTC.

Of note for this clonotype: A much larger clone lies one base from this, so it may be a read error. The genes are TRBV7-8 and TRBJ2-7; possible D gene TRBD2, 5 bases. Trimming shortened V by 2 bases and J by 4 bases, and 12 bases separated the two germline ends. CDR3 length equals 14 residues. Germline values: CDR1 SGHVS, CDR2 FQNEAQ. The CDR3 DNA is TGTGCCAGCAGCTTATATGGACGGGGATACGAGCAGTACTTC. Protein sequence: CASSLYGRGYEQYF.

This clonotype has a count of ten or more. This chain uses TRBV11-2 with TRBJ2-7; perhaps D is TRBD1 or TRBD2 (5 bases each). V lost 4 bases, J lost 0 bases, and 10 bases lay in between. This CDR3 region has 14 residues. Germline V gene sequence: CDR1 SGHAT, CDR2 FQNNGV. The CDR3 loop reads CASSYRDGSYEQYF. The CDR3 DNA reads as TGTGCCAGCAGCTACCGGGACGGCTCCTACGAGCAGTACTTC.

The chain recombines TRBV7-9 with TRBJ2-1; perhaps TRBD2 as D (5 bases). The CDR3 runs 14 residues. From germline, CDR1 is SEHNR and CDR2 FQNEAQ (reference sequence). V gave up 5 bases and J gave up 10 bases, with 18 bases separating them. Written as DNA, the CDR3 is TGTGCCAGCAGCCCACTCCGTATATCGGGAGAGCAGTTCTTC. It encodes CASSPLRISGEQFF.

This clonotype showed up just a few times. The V call is TRBV20-1, the J call TRBJ2-1; perhaps D is TRBD1 or TRBD2 (5 bases each). CDR3 size: 16 residues. Trimming left V 3 bases short and J 7 bases short, with 22 bases between. CDR1 and CDR2 (germline): DFQATT, SNEGSKA (reference sequence). The CDR3 loop reads CSASKEEGAWGNEQFF. The CDR3 DNA reads as TGCAGTGCTAGCAAAGAAGAAGGGGCCTGGGGGAATGAGCAGTTCTTC.

The chain employs TRBV7-8 and TRBJ2-1; TRBD1 matches at 8 bases. Germline values: CDR1 SGHVS, CDR2 FQNEAQ. The CDR3 extends over 16 amino acids. The junction had 9 bases not matched to a gene; V was cut back by 5 bases and J by 3 bases. CDR3 nucleotide sequence: TGTGCCAGCAGCCTTGGCCGGGACAGGTTCTACAATGAGCAGTTCTTC. This encodes CASSLGRDRFYNEQFF. Full variable domain (outside the CDR3, taken from reference TRBV7-8 and TRBJ2-1): GAGVSQSPRYKVAKRGQDVALRCDPISGHVSLFWYQQALGQGPEFLTYFQNEAQLDKSGLPSDRFFAERPEGSVSTLKIQRTQQEDSAVYLCASSLGRDRFYNEQFFGPGTRLTVL.

This clonotype has just a few counts. The chain employs TRBV4-1 and TRBJ1-4; no clear D gene. This CDR3 region has 15 residues. Deletions cut 2 bases from V and 0 bases from J, with 7 bases between. Germline V gene data show CDR1 as MGHRA and CDR2 as YSYEKL. This CDR3 is CASSQSRATNEKLFF. Here the CDR3 DNA reads TGCGCCAGCAGCCAATCCCGTGCAACTAATGAAAAACTGTTTTTT.

This clonotype was seen a handful of times. The CDR3: CASSTGQAGTDTQYF. CDR3 sequence (DNA): TGTGCCAGCAGCACAGGACAGGCCGGCACAGATACGCAGTATTTT. V gene TRBV11-2 combines with J gene TRBJ2-3; 7 nucleotides line up with TRBD1. CDR1 and CDR2 (germline): SGHAT, FQNNGV. With V trimmed by 5 bases and J by 1 base, 6 bases remained unmatched. The CDR3 is 15 residues long.

This clonotype was recorded a few times. The chain recombines TRBV20-1 with TRBJ2-3; TRBD2 is a possible D gene (5 bases). The length of the CDR3 is 15 residues. Per the germline V gene, CDR1 is DFQATT and CDR2 is SNEGSKA (reference sequence). V was shortened by 3 bases and J by 1 base, with 14 bases between the two germline ends. CDR3 nucleotide sequence: TGCAGTGCTAGGGAAGACTATTACCGCACAGATACGCAGTATTTT. It specifies CSAREDYYRTDTQYF.

This chain uses TRBV6-5 with TRBJ1-2, with TRBD1 matching over 8 bases. Trimming at V came to 0 bases and at J to 6 bases, leaving 9 bases not matched to a gene. CDR3 length equals 16 residues. Germline-derived CDR1 and CDR2 are MNHEY and SVGAGI. The CDR3 loop reads CASSYSKWQGADGYTF. For the CDR3, the DNA is TGTGCCAGCAGTTACTCGAAGTGGCAGGGGGCGGATGGCTACACCTTC.

In its sample, this clonotype was seen a few times. The gene calls are TRBV28 and TRBJ1-6; D not certain. V was cut by 7 bases and J by 10 bases, with 11 bases left in between. Germline V lookup: CDR1 MDHEN, CDR2 SYDVKM. This CDR3 has 12 residues. The CDR3 DNA reads TGTGCCAGCATGGACCCCGGGTCACCCCTCCACTTT. It codes for CASMDPGSPLHF.

There are a few counts of this clonotype. The rearrangement links TRBV7-2 to TRBJ1-3, with 7 bases fitting TRBD1. The CDR3 covers 13 residues. J was trimmed by 2 bases and V by 5 bases; bases with no gene match: 0. Germline CDR1 reads SGHTA; CDR2 reads FQGNSA. The CDR3 reads CASSTGAGNTIYF. The CDR3 DNA follows: TGTGCCAGCAGCACAGGGGCTGGAAACACCATATATTTT.

The V and J genes are TRBV3-1 and TRBJ1-1; 10 nucleotides align to TRBD1. The ends lost 1 base at V and 11 bases at J; junction bases unmatched: 10. CDR1 LGHDT and CDR2 YNNKEL come from the germline V gene (reference sequence). The CDR3 consists of 15 residues. The CDR3 DNA is TGTGCCAGCAGCCAAGGAAATTCAGGACAGGGGGGGGCTTTCTTT. It translates to CASSQGNSGQGGAFF.

This chain connects TRBV5-1 to TRBJ2-3, with D possibly matching TRBD2 (6 bases). The V end lost 4 bases, the J end lost 5 bases, and 20 bases lay between the germline ends. The CDR3 covers 16 residues. The germline V gene encodes CDR1 SGHRS and CDR2 YFSETQ. In nucleotides, the CDR3 is TGCGCCAGCAGCCGGGAGAGCCTAGGAAATATAGATACGCAGTATTTT. This gives the protein CASSRESLGNIDTQYF.

The chain combines TRBV5-1 with TRBJ2-5; D perhaps matches TRBD2 (6 bases). The germline CDR1 and CDR2 sequences are SGHRS and YFSETQ. The CDR3 is made up of 15 amino acids. V was pared by 4 bases and J by 5 bases, with 18 bases between. The CDR3 protein is CASSPEGIPPETQYF. Here the CDR3 DNA reads TGCGCCAGCAGCCCGGAGGGGATCCCCCCCGAGACCCAGTACTTC.

The CDR3 DNA is TGCAGTGCTAGAGATTTACTAGCGGGGGGGCAAGGTCGAGAGCAGTACTTC. This codes for CSARDLLAGGQGREQYF. This chain connects TRBV20-1 to TRBJ2-5; 13 bases align to TRBD2. This CDR3 has 17 amino acids. V lost 0 bases to trimming and J lost 11 bases; unmatched junction nucleotides: 15. The germline CDR1 and CDR2 sequences are DFQATT and SNEGSKA (reference sequence).

The rearrangement uses TRBV7-6 and TRBJ2-7, with a weak D call TRBD1 (5 bases). The CDR3 consists of 14 residues. Germline CDR1 is SGHVS and CDR2 is FNYEAQ. The ends were cut back, 4 bases at V and 2 bases at J, with 12 bases in the middle. DNA of the CDR3: TGTGCCAGCAGCTGGGCAACAGGTCCCTACGAGCAGTACTTC. Translation gives CASSWATGPYEQYF.

This clonotype was seen a few times. The DNA for the CDR3 is TGTGCCACCAGCAGCGGGCTAGCGGGGGGGTTCAATGAGCAGTTCTTC. Amino acids: CATSSGLAGGFNEQFF. The gene calls are TRBV15 and TRBJ2-1; TRBD2 agrees at 12 bases. The CDR3 covers 16 residues. Germline values: CDR1 LNHNV, CDR2 YYDKDF (reference sequence). V lost 3 bases and J lost 6; bases outside the gene matches: 6.

This clonotype was observed a handful of times. V gene TRBV24-1 combines with J gene TRBJ2-3; D might be TRBD1 (6 bases). Germline V gene data show CDR1 as KGHDR and CDR2 as SFDVKD. This CDR3 is 14 amino acids long. Trimming removed 5 bases from V and 2 bases from J, with 10 bases in between. The CDR3 bases are TGTGCCACCAGTGTTACAGGGACCACAGATACGCAGTATTTT. Its translation is CATSVTGTTDTQYF.

Only a few counts were recorded for this clonotype. The chain has TRBV11-2 and TRBJ1-2; D remains unclear. The CDR3 extends over 16 amino acids. CDR1 SGHAT and CDR2 FQNNGV come from the germline V gene. V lost 5 bases to trimming and J lost 0 bases, with 16 bases between them. This CDR3 reads CASSRLSNTANYGYTF. The CDR3 bases are TGTGCCAGCAGCCGCCTAAGTAACACAGCTAACTATGGCTACACCTTC.

This clonotype has just a few counts. The V gene is TRBV28, the J gene TRBJ2-3; TRBD2 might be the D (6 bases). V lost 7 bases to trimming and J lost 6 bases, with 11 bases between them. The germline V gene has CDR1 MDHEN and CDR2 SYDVKM. There are 12 residues in the CDR3. The CDR3 protein is CASMEGSDTQYF. CDR3 bases: TGTGCCAGCATGGAGGGGTCGGATACGCAGTATTTT.

As concerns this clonotype: A single base separates this from a much larger clone, so it may be a read error. The CDR3 does not close with the conserved phenylalanine or tryptophan, likely indicating a read error. The chain links TRBV20-1 to TRBJ2-3; 7 bases are shared with TRBD2. V lost 6 bases, J lost 4 bases, and 7 bases stayed unmatched. Germline CDR1 and CDR2: DFQATT and SNEGSKA (reference sequence). The CDR3 has 13 amino acids. Here the CDR3 reads CSAETSHADTQYL. CDR3 coding DNA: TGCAGTGCCGAGACTAGCCATGCAGATACGCAGTATCTT.

This clonotype was seen more than once but under ten times. The CDR3 sequence: CASSRNPGGGQPQHF. The CDR3 bases are TGTGCCAGCAGCCGGAACCCAGGGGGAGGTCAGCCCCAGCATTTT. This chain links TRBV27 with TRBJ1-5; 7 positions agree with TRBD1. V lost 6 bases, J lost 6 bases, and 11 bases stayed unmatched. This CDR3 is built from 15 residues. CDR1 MNHEY and CDR2 SMNVEV come from the germline V gene (reference sequence).

Of note for this clonotype: An end of the junction differs from the germline gene, which may be a read error. This chain connects TRBV18 to TRBJ2-4; D gene unclear. The J call is doubtful: the DNA matches TRBJ2-7 better. The CDR3 has 16 amino acids. Germline CDR1 KGHSH, CDR2 LQKENI. The chain's CDR3 is CASSPQGTQKSSEQYF. In DNA form, the CDR3 reads TGTGCCAGCTCACCACAGGGTACCCAGAAATCCTCCGAGCAGTACTTC.

This chain joins TRBV20-1 and TRBJ1-2, with D uncertain. The ends were cut back, 7 bases at V and 3 bases at J, with 15 bases in the middle. The CDR3 covers 13 residues. The germline V gene encodes CDR1 DFQATT and CDR2 SNEGSKA (reference sequence). CDR3 DNA: TGCAGTGTAAGGAGTGACGACCACTATGGCTACACCTTC. It yields the protein CSVRSDDHYGYTF.

In its sample, this clonotype was seen once. J is TRBJ1-1 and V is TRBV7-2, with unresolved D. Germline V CDR1 and CDR2: SGHTA, FQGNSA. This CDR3 has 12 amino acids. V was cut by 4 bases and J by 8 bases, with 11 bases left in between. CDR3 in amino acids: CASSSAWYEAFF. The CDR3 bases are TGTGCCAGCAGCTCAGCCTGGTACGAAGCTTTCTTT. Based on the CDR3 plus reference TRBV7-2 and TRBJ1-1, the full variable domain is GAGVSQSPSNKVTEKGKDVELRCDPISGHTALYWYRQSLGQGLEFLIYFQGNSAPDKSGLPSDRFSAERTGGSVSTLTIQRTQQEDSAVYLCASSSAWYEAFFGQGTRLTVV.

This clonotype was observed a handful of times. The rearrangement links TRBV6-1 to TRBJ2-5, with 8 bases matching TRBD1. Germline CDR1 MNHNS, CDR2 SASEGT. The CDR3 has 15 amino acids. Trimming removed 6 bases from V and 5 bases from J; junction bases left unmatched: 11. CDR3 amino acids: CASRRTGLGKETQYF. DNA for the CDR3: TGTGCCAGCAGACGGACAGGGTTAGGGAAGGAGACCCAGTACTTC.